A selection of T cell receptor beta chains follows, all from one sample in a study of T cell responses to AZD1222 COVID-19 vaccine. Assay used: immunoSEQ multiplex PCR; TCRdb lists only in-frame clones, some missing. The sample yields approximately 130,000 clones, over 90% seen once. Source: peripheral blood, taken on day 0 of AZD1222 vaccination. These TCRs come from an adult in good health. CDR3s leave out the opening cysteine and the closing phenylalanine or tryptophan. Each record gives: CDR3 protein, CDR3 length, D gene, J gene, V gene. A D gene is named only where the DNA matches it firmly.

CDR3 protein: ASGGQPIQPQH; CDR3 length: 11; D gene: .; J gene: TRBJ1-5; V gene: TRBV2
CDR3 protein: ASSQGLVSYEQY; CDR3 length: 12; D gene: TRBD2; J gene: TRBJ2-7; V gene: TRBV18
CDR3 protein: ASSLGGTASSYNSPLH; CDR3 length: 16; D gene: .; J gene: TRBJ1-6; V gene: TRBV13
CDR3 protein: ASSLGTDQPQH; CDR3 length: 11; D gene: .; J gene: TRBJ1-5; V gene: TRBV5-6
CDR3 protein: ASSEKRDREVAEAF; CDR3 length: 14; D gene: TRBD1; J gene: TRBJ1-1; V gene: TRBV10-2
CDR3 protein: ASTPFSSGANVLT; CDR3 length: 13; D gene: .; J gene: TRBJ2-6; V gene: TRBV11-2
CDR3 protein: ASRTTGSETQY; CDR3 length: 11; D gene: TRBD1; J gene: TRBJ2-5; V gene: TRBV7-9
CDR3 protein: ASGDSSSYNEQF; CDR3 length: 12; D gene: .; J gene: TRBJ2-1; V gene: TRBV3-1/TRBV3-2
CDR3 protein: ASSPQAAAKNIQY; CDR3 length: 13; D gene: .; J gene: TRBJ2-4; V gene: TRBV27
CDR3 protein: ASSLSGGSYNEQF; CDR3 length: 13; D gene: TRBD2; J gene: TRBJ2-1; V gene: TRBV9
CDR3 protein: ASSLQIKDGYT; CDR3 length: 11; D gene: .; J gene: TRBJ1-2; V gene: TRBV7-2
CDR3 protein: ASGTGVGNEQF; CDR3 length: 11; D gene: TRBD1; J gene: TRBJ2-1; V gene: TRBV6-5
CDR3 protein: ASSRTGGIVDSPLH; CDR3 length: 14; D gene: TRBD1; J gene: TRBJ1-6; V gene: TRBV27
CDR3 protein: ASSPAGNNSPLH; CDR3 length: 12; D gene: .; J gene: TRBJ1-6; V gene: TRBV19
CDR3 protein: ASSSGQPGGELF; CDR3 length: 12; D gene: .; J gene: TRBJ2-2; V gene: TRBV28
CDR3 protein: ASSDPSGAKNIQY; CDR3 length: 13; D gene: TRBD2; J gene: TRBJ2-4; V gene: TRBV2
CDR3 protein: ASSLAHSGANVLT; CDR3 length: 13; D gene: .; J gene: TRBJ2-6; V gene: TRBV28
CDR3 protein: ASSQDLLSSGNTIY; CDR3 length: 14; D gene: .; J gene: TRBJ1-3; V gene: TRBV3-1/TRBV3-2
CDR3 protein: ASSPRPSEGKLF; CDR3 length: 12; D gene: .; J gene: TRBJ1-4; V gene: TRBV9
CDR3 protein: ASSLGQEIPNEQF; CDR3 length: 13; D gene: .; J gene: TRBJ2-1; V gene: TRBV5-1
CDR3 protein: ASRLAGDYEQY; CDR3 length: 11; D gene: TRBD2; J gene: TRBJ2-7; V gene: TRBV6-5
CDR3 protein: ASVRGSPNTGELF; CDR3 length: 13; D gene: TRBD2; J gene: TRBJ2-2; V gene: TRBV6-5
CDR3 protein: ASSIAVGGYYGYT; CDR3 length: 13; D gene: .; J gene: TRBJ1-2; V gene: TRBV19
CDR3 protein: ASSEPNRLTEAF; CDR3 length: 12; D gene: .; J gene: TRBJ1-1; V gene: TRBV6-1
CDR3 protein: ASRLGTGANEKLF; CDR3 length: 13; D gene: TRBD1; J gene: TRBJ1-4; V gene: TRBV2
CDR3 protein: ASSLDKGHYGYT; CDR3 length: 12; D gene: .; J gene: TRBJ1-2; V gene: TRBV5-4
CDR3 protein: ASSPSDSQQPQH; CDR3 length: 12; D gene: .; J gene: TRBJ1-5; V gene: TRBV6-6
CDR3 protein: ASSQGLLGGGGEQY; CDR3 length: 14; D gene: .; J gene: TRBJ2-7; V gene: TRBV4-1
CDR3 protein: ASSYSAGGNYGYT; CDR3 length: 13; D gene: TRBD1; J gene: TRBJ1-2; V gene: TRBV6-5
CDR3 protein: AWSVAGGRIYGYT; CDR3 length: 13; D gene: .; J gene: TRBJ1-2; V gene: TRBV30
CDR3 protein: ASSRSGNRETQY; CDR3 length: 12; D gene: .; J gene: TRBJ2-5; V gene: TRBV5-4
CDR3 protein: ASREDGNNEQF; CDR3 length: 11; D gene: .; J gene: TRBJ2-1; V gene: TRBV2
CDR3 protein: ASNRAHSLPLH; CDR3 length: 11; D gene: .; J gene: TRBJ1-6; V gene: TRBV25-1
CDR3 protein: ASSADREEKLF; CDR3 length: 11; D gene: TRBD1; J gene: TRBJ1-4; V gene: TRBV19
CDR3 protein: ASSPWTGTGGNEQY; CDR3 length: 14; D gene: TRBD1; J gene: TRBJ2-7; V gene: TRBV19
CDR3 protein: ASSLQGANEQY; CDR3 length: 11; D gene: TRBD1; J gene: TRBJ2-7; V gene: TRBV7-2
CDR3 protein: ATSDVGSNEQF; CDR3 length: 11; D gene: .; J gene: TRBJ2-1; V gene: TRBV24-1
CDR3 protein: ASSLGQGGGEKLF; CDR3 length: 13; D gene: .; J gene: TRBJ1-4; V gene: TRBV11-2
CDR3 protein: ASSSGQAGQPQH; CDR3 length: 12; D gene: TRBD1; J gene: TRBJ1-5; V gene: TRBV13
CDR3 protein: AISESGGSTGELF; CDR3 length: 13; D gene: TRBD2; J gene: TRBJ2-2; V gene: TRBV10-3
CDR3 protein: ASSLMSGGFAGELF; CDR3 length: 14; D gene: .; J gene: TRBJ2-2; V gene: TRBV5-1
CDR3 protein: AAEEVGNQPQH; CDR3 length: 11; D gene: .; J gene: TRBJ1-5; V gene: TRBV28
CDR3 protein: SASEGDSGNTIY; CDR3 length: 12; D gene: .; J gene: TRBJ1-3; V gene: TRBV20-1
CDR3 protein: ASSLGEVRDSPLH; CDR3 length: 13; D gene: .; J gene: TRBJ1-6; V gene: TRBV13
CDR3 protein: ATDKYNEQF; CDR3 length: 9; D gene: .; J gene: TRBJ2-1; V gene: TRBV19
CDR3 protein: ASEEHRGYGYT; CDR3 length: 11; D gene: TRBD1; J gene: TRBJ1-2; V gene: TRBV27
CDR3 protein: ASSSPGQGTYEQY; CDR3 length: 13; D gene: TRBD1; J gene: TRBJ2-7; V gene: TRBV5-4
CDR3 protein: ASSRDSSYNSPLH; CDR3 length: 13; D gene: TRBD1; J gene: TRBJ1-6; V gene: TRBV19
CDR3 protein: ASSGGREDPQH; CDR3 length: 11; D gene: .; J gene: TRBJ1-5; V gene: TRBV2
CDR3 protein: ASRTGSAYEQY; CDR3 length: 11; D gene: .; J gene: TRBJ2-7; V gene: TRBV21-1
CDR3 protein: ASSVSLGYSYEQY; CDR3 length: 13; D gene: .; J gene: TRBJ2-7; V gene: TRBV5-5
CDR3 protein: ASSVVGSGANVLT; CDR3 length: 13; D gene: .; J gene: TRBJ2-6; V gene: TRBV9
CDR3 protein: ASSIDRTSLPGANVLT; CDR3 length: 16; D gene: .; J gene: TRBJ2-6; V gene: TRBV19
CDR3 protein: ASSANGGAGVTDTQY; CDR3 length: 15; D gene: .; J gene: TRBJ2-3; V gene: TRBV18
CDR3 protein: ASSQDAGLEAF; CDR3 length: 11; D gene: .; J gene: TRBJ1-1; V gene: TRBV4-1